These 29 T cell receptor beta chains share one sample of origin, sequenced in a study of T cells after yellow fever vaccination. TCRdb called the 5' RACE reads again in MiXCR, with one record for every CDR3 protein. The repertoire consists of about 340,000 distinct CDR3 sequences, with about an eighth occurring once and the leading ten covering 3.2%. Specimen: CD4+ T cells sorted from PBMCs, collected 15 days after the yellow fever booster vaccination. These receptors all come from a man younger than 35 who received the YFV17D yellow fever vaccine.

V and J are TRBV20-1 and TRBJ2-2; unclear D gene. Trimming took off 1 base at V and 0 bases at J, with 3 bases between the two ends. The CDR3 runs to 13 residues. CDR1 is DFQATT, CDR2 SNEGSKA, per germline (reference sequence). CDR3 bases: TGCAGTGCTAGAGTGCCGAACACCGGGGAGCTGTTTTTT. Translated, it gives CSARVPNTGELFF.

This clonotype was seen more than once but under ten times. V usage is TRBV21-1 and J usage is TRBJ1-2. TRBV21-1 represents a pseudogene. This CDR3 spans 12 amino acids. This CDR3 is CASSQVYYGYTF. DNA for the CDR3: TGTGCCAGCAGTCAGGTTTACTATGGCTACACCTTC.

The chain employs TRBV15 and TRBJ1-1, with a possible D match to TRBD1 (5 bases). CDR1 is LNHNV and CDR2 is YYDKDF in the germline V gene (reference sequence). This CDR3 region has 14 residues. Between the trimmed V and J ends, which lost 1 base and 2 bases, there was a span of 8 bases. The CDR3 DNA follows: TGTGCCACCAGCAGAGGCGGGGACAACACTGAAGCTTTCTTT. This sequence encodes CATSRGGDNTEAFF.

This clonotype has ten or more counts. The chain is built from TRBV5-4 and TRBJ2-2; D not certain. Trimming took off 5 bases at V and 0 bases at J, with 14 bases between the two ends. The germline V gene encodes CDR1 SGHNT and CDR2 YYREEE (reference sequence). This CDR3 has 16 residues. CDR3 region: CASSLPGVANTGELFF. The CDR3 region has the DNA TGTGCCAGCAGTCTCCCGGGCGTCGCGAACACCGGGGAGCTGTTTTTT.

This clonotype appeared a few times. The chain is built from TRBV5-4 and TRBJ2-5, with TRBD1 matching 8 bases. Trimming took 4 bases from V and 4 from J; bases not matched to a gene: 6. Germline CDR1 reads SGHNT; CDR2 reads YYREEE (reference sequence). CDR3 length: 14 amino acids. The CDR3 here is CASSLQGAPETQYF. DNA of the CDR3: TGTGCCAGCAGCCTCCAGGGGGCTCCAGAGACCCAGTACTTC.

The chain carries TRBV20-1 and TRBJ1-4, with 8 bases identical to TRBD1. The V gene's germline CDR1 is DFQATT and CDR2 SNEGSKA (reference sequence). The CDR3 contains 13 residues. With 6 bases clipped from V and 7 bases from J, the junction kept 7 bases outside the gene matches. CDR3 DNA: TGCAGTGCCCAGCCCGACAGGGGTGAAAAACTGTTTTTT. Translation: CSAQPDRGEKLFF.

This clonotype was seen more than once but under ten times. This chain uses TRBV4-2 with TRBJ1-5; D unresolved. The CDR3 contains 15 residues. From germline, CDR1 is LGHNA and CDR2 YNFKEQ. The V and J ends lost 0 bases and 4 bases respectively, with 10 bases between them. Here the CDR3 DNA reads TGTGCCAGCAGCCAAGATGGTAATGGAAATCAGCCCCAGCATTTT. Its translation: CASSQDGNGNQPQHF.

This clonotype was observed many times. The chain joins TRBV12-3 or TRBV12-4 to TRBJ2-4, with D possibly being TRBD1 (5 bases). The CDR3 is 14 residues long. The V end lost 6 bases, the J end lost 8 bases, and 17 bases lay between the germline ends. The CDR3 nucleotides read TGTGCCAGCAGCCCCCGGCAGGGTTTTGACATTCAGTACTTC. Amino acids: CASSPRQGFDIQYF.

The chain is built from TRBV5-5 and TRBJ1-5; the D is unclear. CDR3 length: 14 amino acids. The germline CDR1 and CDR2 sequences are SGHKS and YYEKEE (reference sequence). The V end lost 1 base, the J end lost 6 bases, and 11 bases lay between the germline ends. CDR3 nucleotides: TGTGCCAGCAGCTTGCGCAGCGTGGGTCAGCCCCAGCATTTT. This codes for CASSLRSVGQPQHF.

This clonotype was counted only a few times. The chain couples TRBV3-1 to TRBJ2-7; D possibly matches TRBD1 or TRBD2 (5 bases each). This CDR3 is 14 amino acids long. Germline lookup yields CDR1 LGHDT and CDR2 YNNKEL (reference sequence). V lost 3 bases to trimming and J lost 3 bases, with 12 bases between them. CDR3 sequence reads: CASSHSGAVYEQYV. CDR3 in DNA: TGTGCCAGCAGCCACTCCGGGGCGGTCTACGAGCAGTACGTC.

This clonotype was observed at least ten times. The rearrangement links TRBV5-1 to TRBJ2-5; TRBD2 is a possible D gene (6 bases). The V and J ends lost 4 bases and 1 base respectively, with 11 bases between them. CDR1 SGHRS and CDR2 YFSETQ come from the germline V gene. There are 14 residues in the CDR3. CDR3 protein: CASSLGLGQETQYF. CDR3 nucleotide sequence: TGCGCCAGCAGCCTGGGACTTGGCCAAGAGACCCAGTACTTC. The full variable domain, its missing parts supplied by reference TRBV5-1 and TRBJ2-5, is KAGVTQTPRYLIKTRGQQVTLSCSPISGHRSVSWYQQTPGQGLQFLFEYFSETQRNKGNFPGRFSGRQFSNSRSEMNVSTLELGDSALYLCASSLGLGQETQYFGPGTRLLVL.

This clonotype has just a few counts. The rearrangement links TRBV7-8 to TRBJ2-1, with D unresolved. V was shortened by 7 bases and J by 4 bases, with 11 bases between the two germline ends. This CDR3 has 13 amino acids. The germline CDR1 and CDR2 sequences are SGHVS and FQNEAQ. The CDR3: CASTRTTYNEQFF. CDR3 DNA: TGTGCCAGCACACGGACCACTTACAATGAGCAGTTCTTC.

The chain recombines TRBV5-1 with TRBJ1-2; D unresolved. V lost 5 bases to trimming and J lost 8 bases, with 22 bases between them. This CDR3 region has 15 residues. CDR1 is SGHRS, CDR2 YFSETQ, per germline. The DNA for the CDR3 is TGCGCCAGCAGGCCCCTTCCGGAGGGAGAGGAGGGCTACACCTTC. It specifies CASRPLPEGEEGYTF.

In this sample, this clonotype turned up a few times. The gene calls are TRBV2 and TRBJ2-3; unclear D gene. The CDR3 is 12 residues long. Trimming removed 7 bases at V and 0 bases at J, with 5 bases between. Germline V lookup: CDR1 SNHLY, CDR2 FYNNEI. CDR3: CASKTSTDTQYF. The CDR3 DNA reads TGTGCCAGCAAAACGAGCACAGATACGCAGTATTTT.

The chain is built from TRBV4-1 and TRBJ1-1, with 7 bases identical to TRBD1. CDR1 MGHRA and CDR2 YSYEKL come from the germline V gene. J gave up 6 bases and V 3 bases, and 10 bases lay outside the gene matches. This CDR3 contains 15 residues. In DNA, the CDR3 is TGCGCCAGCAGCCACCCTACGACAGGGAAGGCTGAAGCTTTCTTT. It codes for CASSHPTTGKAEAFF.

There are many counts of this clonotype. This sequence joins TRBV7-8 and TRBJ1-3; no reliable D call. Trimming stripped 7 bases from V and 2 bases from J, with 15 bases between. CDR1 is SGHVS, CDR2 FQNEAQ, per germline. This CDR3 region has 15 residues. CDR3 in DNA: TGTGCCAGCACGACCGTGACGGGCACTGGAAACACCATATATTTT. It is translated as CASTTVTGTGNTIYF.

This clonotype was seen more than once but under ten times. V and J are TRBV20-1 and TRBJ2-3; 9 bases fit TRBD2. This CDR3 is 15 amino acids long. The V gene end was trimmed by 5 bases and the J gene end by 4 bases; junction bases not matched to a gene: 10. Germline CDR1 reads DFQATT; CDR2 reads SNEGSKA (reference sequence). CDR3 amino acids: CSAQRTSDFPDTQYF. CDR3 DNA sequence: TGCAGTGCTCAGAGGACTAGCGATTTCCCAGATACGCAGTATTTT.

This clonotype was seen repeatedly, ten times or more. The chain carries TRBV5-6 and TRBJ1-1; D perhaps matches TRBD1 (5 bases). The V and J ends lost 4 bases and 4 bases respectively, with 17 bases between them. Germline CDR1 is SGHDT and CDR2 is YYEEEE. The CDR3 runs to 15 residues. CDR3 amino acids: CASSPRWGVGTEAFF. CDR3 coding DNA: TGTGCCAGCAGCCCTAGGTGGGGGGTCGGCACTGAAGCTTTCTTT.

This clonotype showed up just a few times. V is TRBV30 and J is TRBJ1-1; 8 bases map to TRBD1. This CDR3 is built from 15 residues. Germline V gene lookup returns CDR1 GTSNPN and CDR2 SVGIG (reference sequence). V lost 0 bases and J lost 3; bases outside the gene matches: 6. CDR3 nucleotide sequence: TGTGCCTGGAGTGTACTCGGACAGGGATACACTGAAGCTTTCTTT. It codes for CAWSVLGQGYTEAFF.

The V and J genes are TRBV12-3 or TRBV12-4 and TRBJ2-1, with 13 bases that match TRBD2. The V and J ends lost 7 bases and 0 bases, in that order; junction bases with no gene match: 6. The CDR3 is 17 amino acids. The CDR3 nucleotides are TGTGCCAGCACCAGACTAGCGGGGGGACCCTCCTACAATGAGCAGTTCTTC. Protein: CASTRLAGGPSYNEQFF.

The V gene is TRBV7-6, the J gene TRBJ2-1, with D tentatively TRBD2 (6 bases). Per germline, CDR1 SGHVS and CDR2 FNYEAQ. V lost 2 bases and J lost 4, with 15 bases in between. The CDR3 covers 16 residues. CDR3 amino acids: CASSLMSGDLYNEQFF. The CDR3 nucleotides are TGTGCCAGCAGCTTAATGTCGGGGGACCTTTACAATGAGCAGTTCTTC.

This chain uses TRBV12-3 or TRBV12-4 with TRBJ2-1, with 8 positions matching TRBD2. V lost 6 bases and J lost 5; bases outside the gene matches: 3. This CDR3 comprises 13 residues. The CDR3 reads CASRGLANNEQFF. The CDR3 bases are TGTGCCAGCAGAGGACTAGCAAACAATGAGCAGTTCTTC.

V usage is TRBV27 and J usage is TRBJ2-5, with TRBD1 matching over 9 bases. From germline, CDR1 is MNHEY and CDR2 SMNVEV (reference sequence). The CDR3 totals 13 residues. V gave up 8 bases and J gave up 9 bases; unmatched junction bases: 10. The CDR3 loop is CASGPGTGLAQYF. CDR3 coding DNA: TGTGCCAGCGGGCCGGGGACAGGGTTAGCCCAGTACTTC.

The V call is TRBV7-6, the J call TRBJ2-2; possible D gene TRBD2, 6 bases. Germline CDR1 reads SGHVS; CDR2 reads FNYEAQ. Trimming shortened V by 0 bases and J by 2 bases, and 10 bases separated the two germline ends. The CDR3 spans 16 residues. DNA for the CDR3: TGTGCCAGCAGCTTAGCGCAAGGACTAAACACCGGGGAGCTGTTTTTT. The encoded protein is CASSLAQGLNTGELFF.

The chain carries TRBV6-5 and TRBJ1-6; no definite D call. V lost 3 bases and J lost 7, with 16 bases in between. The CDR3 consists of 16 residues. Germline V gives CDR1 MNHEY, CDR2 SVGAGI. The CDR3 sequence is CASSYLAWTGNSPLHF. CDR3 coding DNA: TGTGCCAGCAGTTATCTAGCCTGGACGGGGAATTCACCCCTCCACTTT.

V usage is TRBV7-3 and J usage is TRBJ1-2; D not certain. Germline V gene sequence: CDR1 SGHTA, CDR2 FQGTGA. CDR3 length equals 15 residues. V lost 0 bases, J lost 4 bases, and 12 bases lay in between. The CDR3 DNA reads TGTGCCAGCAGCTTAACGGGGTCAGGCCTCTATGGCTACACCTTC. It yields the protein CASSLTGSGLYGYTF.

The genes are TRBV7-3 and TRBJ2-3, with TRBD1 identical over 10 bases. V shed 5 bases and J 6 bases; nucleotides not matched to a gene: 5. The CDR3 has 14 amino acids. The germline V gene has CDR1 SGHTA and CDR2 FQGTGA. In DNA, the CDR3 is TGTGCCAGCAGCCCCAGGGACAGGGGTGATACGCAGTATTTT. It translates to CASSPRDRGDTQYF.

The J gene is TRBJ1-1, the V gene TRBV5-1; possible D gene TRBD1, 6 bases. Germline V gene data show CDR1 as SGHRS and CDR2 as YFSETQ. Trimming shortened V by 0 bases and J by 2 bases, and 14 bases separated the two germline ends. The CDR3 loop spans 16 amino acids. The DNA of the CDR3 is TGCGCCAGCAGCTTGGCCCTGGGGGCGGCCAACACTGAAGCTTTCTTT. As protein: CASSLALGAANTEAFF.

The chain recombines TRBV20-1 with TRBJ2-2; D is uncertain. The V end lost 0 bases, the J end lost 1 base, and 6 bases lay between the germline ends. Germline loops: CDR1 DFQATT, CDR2 SNEGSKA (reference sequence). The CDR3 runs 14 residues. CDR3 protein: CSARDRLNTGELFF. CDR3 coding DNA: TGCAGTGCTAGAGATCGCCTGAACACCGGGGAGCTGTTTTTT.